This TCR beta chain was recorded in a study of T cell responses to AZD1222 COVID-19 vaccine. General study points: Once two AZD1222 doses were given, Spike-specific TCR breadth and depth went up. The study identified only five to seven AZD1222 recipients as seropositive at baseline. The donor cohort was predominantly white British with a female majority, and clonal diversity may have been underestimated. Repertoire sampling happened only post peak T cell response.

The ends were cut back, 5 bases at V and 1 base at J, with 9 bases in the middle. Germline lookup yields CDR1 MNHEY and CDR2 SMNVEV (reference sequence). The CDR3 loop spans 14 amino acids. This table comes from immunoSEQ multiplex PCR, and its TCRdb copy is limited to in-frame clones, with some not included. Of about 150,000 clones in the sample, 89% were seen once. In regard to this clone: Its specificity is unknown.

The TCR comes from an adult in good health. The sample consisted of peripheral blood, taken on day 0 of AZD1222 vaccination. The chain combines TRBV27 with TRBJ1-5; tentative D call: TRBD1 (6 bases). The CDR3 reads CASSRQGSNQPQHF. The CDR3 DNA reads TGTGCCAGCAGTCGCCAGGGGAGCAATCAGCCCCAGCATTTT.